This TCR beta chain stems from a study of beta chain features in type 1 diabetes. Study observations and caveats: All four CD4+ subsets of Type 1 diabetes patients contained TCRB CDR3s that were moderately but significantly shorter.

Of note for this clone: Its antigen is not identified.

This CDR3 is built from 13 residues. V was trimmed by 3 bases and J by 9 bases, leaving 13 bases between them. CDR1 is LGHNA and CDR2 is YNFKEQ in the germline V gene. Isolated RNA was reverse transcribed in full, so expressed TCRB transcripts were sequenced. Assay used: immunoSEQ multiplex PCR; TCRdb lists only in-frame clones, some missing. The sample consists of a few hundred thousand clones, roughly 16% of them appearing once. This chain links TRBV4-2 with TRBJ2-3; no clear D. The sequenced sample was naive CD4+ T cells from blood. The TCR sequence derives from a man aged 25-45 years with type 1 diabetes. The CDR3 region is CASSQNTLDTQYF. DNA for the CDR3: TGTGCCAGCAGCCAGAATACCCTGGACACGCAGTATTTT.